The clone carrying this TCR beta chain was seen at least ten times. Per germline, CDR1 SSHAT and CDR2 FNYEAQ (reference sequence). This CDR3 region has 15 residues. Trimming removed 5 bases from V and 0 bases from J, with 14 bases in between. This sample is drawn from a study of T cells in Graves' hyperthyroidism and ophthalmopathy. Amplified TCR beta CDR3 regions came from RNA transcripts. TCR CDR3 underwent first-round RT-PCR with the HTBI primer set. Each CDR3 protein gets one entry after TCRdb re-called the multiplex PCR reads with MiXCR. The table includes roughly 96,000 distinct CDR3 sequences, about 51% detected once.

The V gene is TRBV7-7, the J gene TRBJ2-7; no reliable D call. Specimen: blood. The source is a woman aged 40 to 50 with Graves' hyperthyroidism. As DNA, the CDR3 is TGTGCCAGCAGCCCCGTCGTGGGAAGCTCCTACGAGCAGTACTTC. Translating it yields CASSPVVGSSYEQYF.